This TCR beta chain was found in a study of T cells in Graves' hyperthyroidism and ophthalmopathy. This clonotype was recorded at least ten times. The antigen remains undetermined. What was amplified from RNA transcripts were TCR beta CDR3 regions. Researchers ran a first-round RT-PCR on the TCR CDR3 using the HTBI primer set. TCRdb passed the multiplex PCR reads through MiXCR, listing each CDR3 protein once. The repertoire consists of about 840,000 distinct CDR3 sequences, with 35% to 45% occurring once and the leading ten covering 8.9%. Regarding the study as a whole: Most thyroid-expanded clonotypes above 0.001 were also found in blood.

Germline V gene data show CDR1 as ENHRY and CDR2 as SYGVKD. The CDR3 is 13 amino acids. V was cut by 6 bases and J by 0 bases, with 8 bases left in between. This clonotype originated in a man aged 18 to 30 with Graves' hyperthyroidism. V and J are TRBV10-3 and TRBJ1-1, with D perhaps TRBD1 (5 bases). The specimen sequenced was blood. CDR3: CAISTGMNTEAFF. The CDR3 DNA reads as TGTGCCATCAGCACAGGTATGAACACTGAAGCTTTCTTT.